Shown below are 3 T cell receptor beta chains from a single sample sequenced in a study of TIL therapy for anti-PD-1-resistant metastatic lung cancer. Regarding time point: pre-treatment sample, taken before nivolumab and TIL therapy. Most excised metastases sampled were pleural nodules or supraclavicular lymph nodes. Sequencing used immunoSEQ v3. Profiled with immunoSEQ multiplex PCR; TCRdb holds only in-frame clones, not every one. In the table there are some 6,300 clones, 66% of which are singletons. Sequenced material: tumor tissue, taken at baseline. These receptors all come from a person between 25 and 80 years old with non-small cell lung cancer.

V is TRBV5-1 and J is TRBJ1-2, with D perhaps matching TRBD1 (6 bases). The V end was cut by 0 bases, the J end by 7 bases, with 10 bases between. Germline loops: CDR1 SGHRS, CDR2 YFSETQ. CDR3 length: 13 amino acids. The DNA for the CDR3 is TGCGCCAGCAGCTTGGACAGGGTCTCTGGCTACACCTTC. It is translated as CASSLDRVSGYTF.

V usage is TRBV7-2 and J usage is TRBJ1-1; D is undetermined. From germline, CDR1 is SGHTA and CDR2 FQGNSA. The CDR3 extends over 14 amino acids. Trimming took off 4 bases at V and 0 bases at J, with 9 bases between the two ends. The CDR3: CASSSVLVNTEAFF. Here the CDR3 DNA reads TGTGCCAGCAGCTCGGTCCTAGTGAACACTGAAGCTTTCTTT.

This clone was found a few times. The sample holds other DNA sequences that translate to the same CDR3. The CDR3 here is CASSIANSPLHF. The CDR3 DNA is TGTGCCAGTAGTATAGCGAATTCACCCCTCCACTTT. The chain employs TRBV19 and TRBJ1-6; D ambiguous. CDR3 length equals 12 residues. The germline gives CDR1 LNHDA, CDR2 SQIVND (reference sequence). V lost 1 base, J lost 7 bases, and 2 bases lay in between.